Sequencing of this TCR beta chain was carried out in a study of control samples from healthy donors and cancer patients. Sequencing used immunoSEQ multiplex PCR; TCRdb keeps in-frame clones, though not all of them. The sample lists over 80,000 clones; around 80% were seen once. The CDR3 loop spans 13 amino acids. V lost 4 bases, J lost 15 bases, and 9 bases stayed unmatched. Germline-derived CDR1 and CDR2 are SGHTA and FQGNSA. The clonotype comes from a man between 60 and 75 years old in good health. The sample taken for sequencing was blood. The chain joins TRBV7-2 to TRBJ2-1; 10 bases align to TRBD1. Written as DNA, the CDR3 is TGTGCCAGCAGCTCAGACAGGGGGCAGGTATTGTTCTTC. Translation: CASSSDRGQVLFF.